The source of this T cell receptor (beta chain) is a study of shared clonotypes between healthy human individuals. Study information: Each donor's CD8 memory used one plate, CD8 naive two, each CD4 subset three.

Whole-study results and caveats: Relative to clonotypes present in all four donors, those not shared had lower generation probabilities. Sorted-subset sequencing, rarefaction showed, was incomplete despite large depth.

In the case of this clone: Its antigen remains unidentified.

This CDR3 spans 15 amino acids. Per germline, CDR1 SGHRS and CDR2 YFSETQ. The J segment lost 2 bases and the V segment lost 4 bases, leaving 6 bases of the junction unmatched. TCRdb keeps only in-frame clones here, not all; method: immunoSEQ multiplex PCR. This sample has roughly 1 million clones, with approximately 76% found just once. V is TRBV5-1 and J is TRBJ1-1; 9 bases agree with TRBD1. The receptor's source is a man aged 18 to 35 in good health. The sample taken for sequencing was memory CD4+ T cells sorted from blood. Stated subset: CD45RA-negative fraction. Written as DNA, the CDR3 is TGCGCCAGCAGCCCACGGACAGGGGATAACACTGAAGCTTTCTTT. It is translated as CASSPRTGDNTEAFF. Looking up the rest from reference TRBV5-1 and TRBJ1-1 gives the full variable domain: KAGVTQTPRYLIKTRGQQVTLSCSPISGHRSVSWYQQTPGQGLQFLFEYFSETQRNKGNFPGRFSGRQFSNSRSEMNVSTLELGDSALYLCASSPRTGDNTEAFFGQGTRLTVV.